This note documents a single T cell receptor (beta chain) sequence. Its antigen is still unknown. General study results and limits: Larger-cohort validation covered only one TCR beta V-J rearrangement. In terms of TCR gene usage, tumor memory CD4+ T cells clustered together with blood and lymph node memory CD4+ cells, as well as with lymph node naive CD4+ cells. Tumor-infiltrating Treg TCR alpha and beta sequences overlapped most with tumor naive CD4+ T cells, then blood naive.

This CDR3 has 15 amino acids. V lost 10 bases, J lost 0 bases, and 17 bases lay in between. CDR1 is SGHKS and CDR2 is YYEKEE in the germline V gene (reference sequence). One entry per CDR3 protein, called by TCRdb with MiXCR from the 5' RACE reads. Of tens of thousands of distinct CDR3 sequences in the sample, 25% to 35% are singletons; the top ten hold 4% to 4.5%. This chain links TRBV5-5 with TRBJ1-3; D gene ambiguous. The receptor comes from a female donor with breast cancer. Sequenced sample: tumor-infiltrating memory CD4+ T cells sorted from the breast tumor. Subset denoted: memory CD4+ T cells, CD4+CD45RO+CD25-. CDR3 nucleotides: TGTGCCGGCTCTTGGAGAACTGTCTCTGGAAACACCATATATTTT. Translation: CAGSWRTVSGNTIYF.